This entry lists 30 T cell receptor beta chains sequenced from one sample in a study of blood T cell repertoires in COVID-19. The protocol was immunoSEQ multiplex PCR, while the TCRdb copy is restricted to in-frame clones and leaves out a portion. The sample consists of approximately 300,000 clones, just over 85% of them appearing once. The specimen was PBMCs or T cells enriched from blood (not recorded which). These receptor sequences come from a woman aged 18-29 years who had recovered from COVID-19.

This clone showed up just once. The V call is TRBV19, the J call TRBJ1-6; TRBD1 matches at 10 bases. Germline lookup yields CDR1 LNHDA and CDR2 SQIVND (reference sequence). Losses at the gene ends were 4 bases for V and 0 bases for J; bases not matched to a gene: 12. CDR3 length equals 20 residues. DNA of the CDR3: TGTGCCAGTAGTAAATTTACCGGGACAGGGGCAAGCTCCTATAATTCACCCCTCCACTTT. Its protein is CASSKFTGTGASSYNSPLHF.

CDR3 loop: CASRTTGGGDTQYF. CDR3 DNA: TGTGCCAGTAGAACGACAGGGGGGGGAGATACGCAGTATTTT. The chain has TRBV19 and TRBJ2-3, with 9 bases aligning to TRBD1. This CDR3 comprises 14 residues. After removal of 6 bases from V and 5 bases from J, the junction contained 6 bases not matched to a gene. In germline, CDR1 is LNHDA, CDR2 SQIVND (reference sequence).

The count of this clone is one. The CDR3 region is CASVNLAAGYEQYF. CDR3 coding DNA: TGTGCCAGCGTTAATCTGGCAGCGGGGTACGAGCAGTACTTC. This chain links TRBV6-5 with TRBJ2-7; 7 bases map to TRBD2. V gave up 8 bases and J gave up 4 bases; unmatched junction bases: 11. CDR3 length: 14 residues. From germline, CDR1 is MNHEY and CDR2 SVGAGI.

This sequence joins TRBV6-5 and TRBJ1-5; TRBD1 is a possible D gene (6 bases). The CDR3 has 13 residues. V was cut by 6 bases and J by 9 bases, with 15 bases left in between. Germline CDR1 MNHEY, CDR2 SVGAGI. The CDR3 DNA sequence: TGTGCCAGCAGGGGTGTGGGGGCGAGGCCCCAGCATTTT. This sequence encodes CASRGVGARPQHF.

This clone was observed a few times. This chain uses TRBV19 with TRBJ2-1; 11 bases are shared with TRBD2. The germline V gene has CDR1 LNHDA and CDR2 SQIVND (reference sequence). V lost 5 bases and J lost 5; bases outside the gene matches: 11. This CDR3 contains 17 residues. CDR3 in amino acids: CASSPRILAGVNNEQFF. In nucleotides, the CDR3 is TGTGCCAGTAGTCCACGGATACTAGCGGGAGTTAACAATGAGCAGTTCTTC.

This clone was observed a few times. The chain links TRBV5-1 to TRBJ2-4; possible D gene TRBD2, 5 bases. Germline CDR1 is SGHRS and CDR2 is YFSETQ. V lost 4 bases, J lost 5 bases, and 13 bases lay in between. The CDR3 contains 14 residues. The DNA for the CDR3 is TGCGCCAGCAGCCCGTTGGACGGGGAAAACATTCAGTACTTC. This gives the protein CASSPLDGENIQYF.

This chain links TRBV19 with TRBJ1-5; D remains ambiguous. Germline lookup yields CDR1 LNHDA and CDR2 SQIVND (reference sequence). Trimming took off 3 bases at V and 0 bases at J, with 6 bases between the two ends. The CDR3 is made up of 14 amino acids. The CDR3 region is CASSISGSNQPQHF. The CDR3 DNA reads as TGTGCCAGTAGTATTTCGGGTAGCAATCAGCCCCAGCATTTT.

The chain joins TRBV30 to TRBJ2-1; no clear D. The CDR3 is 11 residues long. Trimming stripped 3 bases from V and 5 bases from J, with 5 bases between. Looked up from germline, CDR1 is GTSNPN and CDR2 is SVGIG (reference sequence). The CDR3 protein is CAWRRNNEQFF. The CDR3 region has the DNA TGTGCCTGGAGGAGGAACAATGAGCAGTTCTTC.

The chain carries TRBV6-5 and TRBJ2-3; 8 bases match TRBD2. With V trimmed by 5 bases and J by 2 bases, 6 bases remained unmatched. The CDR3 is made up of 15 amino acids. CDR1 MNHEY and CDR2 SVGAGI come from the germline V gene. The CDR3 loop is CASSSGGPLTDTQYF. The CDR3 DNA follows: TGTGCCAGCAGTAGCGGGGGCCCACTCACAGATACGCAGTATTTT.

This CDR3 is CASSHGTGPFF. The CDR3 DNA reads TGTGCCAGCAGTCACGGGACAGGGCCCTTCTTT. The chain combines TRBV6-5 with TRBJ1-1; 9 bases agree with TRBD1. V shed 5 bases and J 14 bases; nucleotides not matched to a gene: 6. The germline V gene encodes CDR1 MNHEY and CDR2 SVGAGI. The CDR3 is 11 amino acids.

This clone has a single count. This chain uses TRBV25-1 with TRBJ1-2, with TRBD1 identical over 9 bases. Germline assignment: CDR1 MGHDK and CDR2 SYGVNS. The CDR3 spans 18 residues. The trim removed 4 bases at V and 0 bases at J, leaving 12 bases unmatched. CDR3 nucleotide sequence: TGTGCCAGCAGTGGCCTAACACAGGGGGCCGAAACTAACTATGGCTACACCTTC. It yields the protein CASSGLTQGAETNYGYTF.

The chain combines TRBV11-2 with TRBJ1-2; TRBD1 agrees at 9 bases. Looked up from germline, CDR1 is SGHAT and CDR2 is FQNNGV. After removal of 5 bases from V and 8 bases from J, the junction contained 15 bases not matched to a gene. This CDR3 has 16 amino acids. CDR3 sequence: CASSPLSTGTGRGYTF. CDR3 DNA sequence: TGTGCCAGCAGCCCCCTGTCAACCGGGACAGGGAGGGGCTACACCTTC.

The chain uses TRBV6-5 and TRBJ1-2; 10 positions match TRBD1. The CDR3 contains 12 residues. CDR1 and CDR2 from the germline V gene are MNHEY and SVGAGI. The trim removed 8 bases at V and 7 bases at J, leaving 4 bases unmatched. The CDR3: CASGQGEGGYTF. As DNA, the CDR3 is TGTGCCAGCGGACAGGGGGAGGGTGGCTACACCTTC.

The chain couples TRBV14 to TRBJ2-6, with 8 bases aligning to TRBD1. This CDR3 region has 18 residues. Losses at the gene ends were 3 bases for V and 0 bases for J; bases not matched to a gene: 7. CDR1 is SGHDN, CDR2 FVKESK, per germline. CDR3 amino acids: CASSHWTGRRSGANVLTF. The CDR3 DNA is TGTGCCAGCAGCCACTGGACAGGGAGACGCTCTGGGGCCAACGTCCTGACTTTC.

Of note for this clone: The final CDR3 position lacks the conserved phenylalanine or tryptophan, pointing to a likely read error. V gene TRBV10-3 combines with J gene TRBJ1-1; TRBD1 is a possible D gene (6 bases). Germline V CDR1 and CDR2: ENHRY, SYGVKD. The CDR3 extends over 14 amino acids. With 6 bases removed from V and 2 bases from J, the gap between germline ends came to 13 bases. CDR3 nucleotides: TGTGCCATCAGGATGGACAGTATAAACACTGAAGCTTTCTCT. Translated, it gives CAIRMDSINTEAFS.

The count of this clone is one. CDR3 nucleotide sequence: TGTGCCAGCTCATCACAGACACAGAACACTGAAGCTTTCTTT. The encoded protein is CASSSQTQNTEAFF. The chain combines TRBV18 with TRBJ1-1; D is unresolved. V lost 5 bases and J 1 base, leaving 11 bases between the germline ends. The CDR3 extends over 14 amino acids. Germline V gives CDR1 KGHSH, CDR2 LQKENI.

The chain is built from TRBV18 and TRBJ1-5; D gene uncertain. Germline V CDR1 and CDR2: KGHSH, LQKENI. With 6 bases removed from V and 1 base from J, the gap between germline ends came to 4 bases. The CDR3 is made up of 12 amino acids. CDR3 DNA sequence: TGTGCCAGCTCCCTCAGCAATCAGCCCCAGCATTTT. Amino acids: CASSLSNQPQHF.

The V and J genes are TRBV5-1 and TRBJ2-5; no firm D call. The V gene's germline CDR1 is SGHRS and CDR2 YFSETQ. The CDR3 is 13 residues long. V lost 4 bases and J 3 bases, leaving 10 bases between the germline ends. CDR3: CASSPGEEETQYF. In DNA form, the CDR3 reads TGCGCCAGCAGCCCTGGAGAGGAAGAGACCCAGTACTTC.

The chain has TRBV10-3 and TRBJ2-5; 9 positions match TRBD1. V dropped 2 bases and J dropped 2; count of bases not matched to a gene: 3. Germline loops: CDR1 ENHRY, CDR2 SYGVKD. The CDR3 runs to 15 residues. CDR3 protein: CAISEPGTGQETQYF. The CDR3 DNA is TGTGCCATCAGTGAGCCTGGGACAGGGCAAGAGACCCAGTACTTC.

The rearrangement links TRBV30 to TRBJ1-6; tentative D call: TRBD1 (5 bases). Germline V gene data show CDR1 as GTSNPN and CDR2 as SVGIG (reference sequence). CDR3 size: 13 residues. V lost 3 bases and J 5 bases, leaving 8 bases between the germline ends. CDR3 coding DNA: TGTGCCTGGAGATGGGGGGATAATTCACCCCTCCACTTT. This gives the protein CAWRWGDNSPLHF.

The chain links TRBV7-9 to TRBJ1-2, with D possibly TRBD1 on 6 matching bases. The CDR3 loop spans 11 amino acids. Germline V lookup: CDR1 SEHNR, CDR2 FQNEAQ (reference sequence). Trimming took 11 bases from V and 4 from J, leaving 11 bases between them. Written as DNA, the CDR3 is TGTGCCGGCGGGGGCGGCTATGGCTACACCTTC. Its translation is CAGGGGYGYTF. Using reference TRBV7-9 and TRBJ1-2 for the parts outside the CDR3, the full variable domain is DTGVSQNPRHKITKRGQNVTFRCDPISEHNRLYWYRQTLGQGPEFLTYFQNEAQLEKSRLLSDRFSAERPKGSFSTLEIQRTEQGDSAMYLCAGGGGYGYTFGSGTRLTVV.

This clone was found once. This chain connects TRBV4-2 to TRBJ1-2, with TRBD1 matching 11 bases. In germline, CDR1 is LGHNA, CDR2 YNFKEQ. The CDR3 contains 18 residues. The V and J ends lost 1 base and 4 bases, in that order; junction bases with no gene match: 11. The CDR3 region is CASSQASGQGASSYGYTF. The DNA of the CDR3 is TGTGCCAGCAGCCAAGCTTCCGGACAGGGGGCTAGTAGCTATGGCTACACCTTC.

The J gene is TRBJ1-1, the V gene TRBV19; D is unresolved. The ends were cut back, 3 bases at V and 4 bases at J, with 9 bases in the middle. Per germline, CDR1 LNHDA and CDR2 SQIVND (reference sequence). CDR3 length: 13 amino acids. The CDR3 DNA reads as TGTGCCAGTAGTATCGACGGGAGCACTGAAGCTTTCTTT. Amino acids: CASSIDGSTEAFF.

The chain uses TRBV6-1 and TRBJ2-7; D unclear. V was clipped by 3 bases and J by 2 bases, with 5 bases between them. This CDR3 is 12 amino acids long. Germline V gene lookup returns CDR1 MNHNS and CDR2 SASEGT. Here the CDR3 DNA reads TGTGCCAGCAGTGATCCCACCTACGAGCAGTACTTC. It encodes CASSDPTYEQYF.

The CDR3 DNA sequence: TGTGCCAGCACCGGGGTGGGACAGTACTACGAGCAGTACTTC. Protein sequence: CASTGVGQYYEQYF. The V and J genes are TRBV28 and TRBJ2-7, with 7 bases identical to TRBD1. From germline, CDR1 is MDHEN and CDR2 SYDVKM. With 7 bases clipped from V and 3 bases from J, the junction kept 9 bases outside the gene matches. The CDR3 covers 14 residues.

This clone showed up just once. The V gene is TRBV5-8, the J gene TRBJ1-2; D is unclear. The CDR3 has 13 residues. The germline V gene encodes CDR1 SGHTS and CDR2 YDEGEE. With 3 bases removed from V and 4 bases from J, the gap between germline ends came to 10 bases. In DNA, the CDR3 is TGTGCCAGCAGCTCCGACATGTCCTATGGCTACACCTTC. This translates into CASSSDMSYGYTF.

The V call is TRBV28, the J call TRBJ2-6, with TRBD2 as a possible D gene (6 bases). Germline V gene sequence: CDR1 MDHEN, CDR2 SYDVKM. This CDR3 comprises 17 residues. Deletions cut 7 bases from V and 0 bases from J, with 16 bases between. The DNA of the CDR3 is TGTGCCAGCACGCGGGGCGACAGCTTCTCTGGGGCCAACGTCCTGACTTTC. This encodes CASTRGDSFSGANVLTF. The full variable domain, its missing parts supplied by reference TRBV28 and TRBJ2-6, is DVKVTQSSRYLVKRTGEKVFLECVQDMDHENMFWYRQDPGLGLRLIYFSYDVKMKEKGDIPEGYSVSREKKERFSLILESASTNQTSMYLCASTRGDSFSGANVLTFGAGSRLTVL.

Comment on this clone: A read error may be the cause here, since a much bigger clone is one base away. The chain combines TRBV7-3 with TRBJ1-1; no clear D. With 3 bases removed from V and 0 bases from J, the gap between germline ends came to 5 bases. This CDR3 is built from 13 residues. CDR1 is SGHTA, CDR2 FQGTGA, per germline. For the CDR3, the DNA is TGTGCCAGCAGCTTGGAGATGAACACTGAAGCTTTCTTT. Translation: CASSLEMNTEAFF.

The chain recombines TRBV18 with TRBJ2-2; the D is unclear. Germline V lookup: CDR1 KGHSH, CDR2 LQKENI. This CDR3 has 16 amino acids. V lost 2 bases to trimming and J lost 0 bases, with 10 bases between them. CDR3 protein: CASSPMVRSNTGELFF. DNA for the CDR3: TGTGCCAGCTCACCAATGGTACGGTCGAACACCGGGGAGCTGTTTTTT. The whole variable domain, remainder taken from reference TRBV18 and TRBJ2-2, is NAGVMQNPRHLVRRRGQEARLRCSPMKGHSHVYWYRQLPEEGLKFMVYLQKENIIDESGMPKERFSAEFPKEGPSILRIQQVVRGDSAAYFCASSPMVRSNTGELFFGEGSRLTVL.

This clone was counted a single time. This chain uses TRBV24-1 with TRBJ2-1; TRBD1 matches 12 bases. CDR1 and CDR2 from the germline V gene are KGHDR and SFDVKD. This CDR3 contains 15 residues. J was trimmed by 9 bases and V by 3 bases; bases with no gene match: 5. This chain's CDR3 is CATSDPGTGGLEQFF. CDR3 sequence (DNA): TGTGCCACCAGTGATCCCGGGACAGGGGGCCTTGAGCAGTTCTTC.